This T cell receptor (beta chain) is from a study of human CD4 T cells and Enterobacteriaceae. Study summary: Heat-inactivated E. coli, K. pneumoniae, E. aerogenes, S. flexneri, S. sonnei, S. typhimurium, S. aureus stimulated cells.

Detection sensitivity for CFSE-low antigen-reactive cultures was one cell in 40,000. Profiling relied on immunoSEQ multiplex PCR, and the TCRdb table lists in-frame clones only, not all of them. The sample yields several hundred clones, roughly two fifths seen once. After 6-7 days, proliferating activated T cells were FACS-sorted as CFSE-low CD25+ ICOS+ cells. Memory CD4+ T cells were CFSE-labeled and cultured 2:1 with antigen-pulsed autologous monocytes. The memory gate held CD4+ cells that were not CD45RA+CCR7+CD95- naive cells, over 95% pure. Healthy donor blood came from Swiss blood donation centers. CD4 and CD14 magnetic microbeads positively selected total CD4+ T cells and monocytes. This CDR3 contains 12 residues. The V end lost 3 bases, the J end lost 8 bases, and 9 bases lay between the germline ends. CDR1 and CDR2 (germline): MDHEN, SYDVKM.

Sequencing was performed on bacteria-reactive CD4+ T cells grown in culture. Subset of the sample: CFSE-low proliferating memory CD4 T cells sorted after in vitro stimulation with a heat-inactivated bacterium or M. tuberculosis lysate. This receptor was taken from a human donor in good health. This chain uses TRBV28 with TRBJ2-3; D gene ambiguous. The chain's CDR3 is CASSFVGSTQYF. DNA for the CDR3: TGTGCCAGCAGTTTTGTCGGAAGTACGCAGTATTTT.